This TCR beta chain derives from a study of neurological immune-mediated disorders. V was shortened by 3 bases and J by 2 bases, with 13 bases between the two germline ends. Germline V gives CDR1 DFQATT, CDR2 SNEGSKA (reference sequence). This CDR3 region has 14 residues. The authors made cDNA by 5'RACE with 10-nucleotide random UMIs. TCRdb fed the 5' RACE reads into MiXCR, producing one record per CDR3 protein. The profile shows approximately 30,000 distinct CDR3 sequences, around 16% of them singletons. Worth noting for this clonotype: Its antigen is undetermined.

Blood bank volunteers in Maryland, USA, served as healthy controls. The unsorted libraries were prepared from 2 million PBMCs (stored at -80 C). Study-level findings and limits: In HTLV-1-associated myelopathy, TCR clonal expansion was greatest, and in multiple sclerosis it was least, below healthy controls.

The chain couples TRBV20-1 to TRBJ2-5; D ambiguous. Material: PBMCs. The TCR comes from a man in his 70s in good health. The CDR3 reads CSARVGLAQETQYF. CDR3 bases: TGCAGTGCTAGGGTAGGGCTGGCGCAAGAGACCCAGTACTTC.